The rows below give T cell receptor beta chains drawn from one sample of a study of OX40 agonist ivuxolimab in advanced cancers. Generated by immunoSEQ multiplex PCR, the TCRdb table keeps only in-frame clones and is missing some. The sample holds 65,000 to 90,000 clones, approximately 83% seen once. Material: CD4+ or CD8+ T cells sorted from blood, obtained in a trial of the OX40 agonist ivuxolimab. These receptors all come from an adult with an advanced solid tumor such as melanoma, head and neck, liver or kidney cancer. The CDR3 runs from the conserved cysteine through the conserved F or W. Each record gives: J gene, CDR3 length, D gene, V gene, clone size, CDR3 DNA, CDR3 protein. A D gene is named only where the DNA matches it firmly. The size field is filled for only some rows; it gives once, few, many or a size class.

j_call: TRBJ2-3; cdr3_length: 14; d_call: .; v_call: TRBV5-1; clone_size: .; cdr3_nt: TGCGCCAGCAGCTTGGAAGGGCGCACAGATACGCAGTATTTT; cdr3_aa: CASSLEGRTDTQYF
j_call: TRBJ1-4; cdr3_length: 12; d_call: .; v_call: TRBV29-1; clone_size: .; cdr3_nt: TGCAGCGTCCGAAGCAGGGATGAAAAACTGTTTTTT; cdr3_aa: CSVRSRDEKLFF
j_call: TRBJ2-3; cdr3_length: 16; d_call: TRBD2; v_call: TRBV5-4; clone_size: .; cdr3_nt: TGTGCCAGCAGCTTACGACTAGCTAAGAAAACAGATACGCAGTATTTT; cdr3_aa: CASSLRLAKKTDTQYF
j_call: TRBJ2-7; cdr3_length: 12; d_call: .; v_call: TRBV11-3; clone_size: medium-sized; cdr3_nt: TGTGCCAGCAGCACCGTATCCTACGAGCAGTACTTC; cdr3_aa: CASSTVSYEQYF
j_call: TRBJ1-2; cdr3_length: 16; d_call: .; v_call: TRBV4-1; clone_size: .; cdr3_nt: TGCGCCAGCAGCCACCCAGGCCGGACTACTATGGGAGGCTACACCTTC; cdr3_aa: CASSHPGRTTMGGYTF
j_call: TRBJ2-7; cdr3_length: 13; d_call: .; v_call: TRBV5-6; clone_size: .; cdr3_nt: TGTGCCAGCAGCAGGCGTGATGGCTACGAGCAGTACTTC; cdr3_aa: CASSRRDGYEQYF
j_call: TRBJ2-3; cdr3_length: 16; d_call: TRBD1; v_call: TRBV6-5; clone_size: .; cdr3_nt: TGTGCCAGCAGTTACTTAGGGACAGTCTCCACAGATACGCAGTATTTT; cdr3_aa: CASSYLGTVSTDTQYF
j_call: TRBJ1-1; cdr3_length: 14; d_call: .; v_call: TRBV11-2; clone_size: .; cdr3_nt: TGTGCCAGCAGCTTAGAGAGGGGACGCACTGAAGCTTTCTTT; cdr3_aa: CASSLERGRTEAFF
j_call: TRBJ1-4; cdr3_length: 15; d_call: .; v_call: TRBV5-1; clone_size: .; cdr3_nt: TGCGCCAGCAGTGTCGGGGGTGGGCGTTCTGAAAAACTGTTTTTT; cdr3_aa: CASSVGGGRSEKLFF
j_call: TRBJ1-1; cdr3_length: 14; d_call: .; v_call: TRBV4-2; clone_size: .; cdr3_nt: TGTGCCAGCAGCCAACCGACATGGAACACTGAAGCTTTCTTT; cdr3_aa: CASSQPTWNTEAFF
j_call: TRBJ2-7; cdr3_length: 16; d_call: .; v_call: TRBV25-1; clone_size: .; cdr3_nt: TGTGCCACCAAAGGGGCCCACGCAACGGTCTCCTACGAGCAGTACTTC; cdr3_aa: CATKGAHATVSYEQYF
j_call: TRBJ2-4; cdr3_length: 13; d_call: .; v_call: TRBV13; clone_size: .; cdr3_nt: TGTGCCAGCAGCCCAGGGGCAGTAAACATTCAGTACTTC; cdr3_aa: CASSPGAVNIQYF
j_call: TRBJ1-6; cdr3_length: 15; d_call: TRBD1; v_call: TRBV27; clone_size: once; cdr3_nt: TGTGCCAGCAGTTTATCGGGACAGGGCTATTTACCCCTCCACTTT; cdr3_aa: CASSLSGQGYLPLHF
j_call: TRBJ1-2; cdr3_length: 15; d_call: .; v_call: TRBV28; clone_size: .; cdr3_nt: TGTGCCAGCAGTCCCGGTCGGGGACCGCTCTATGGCTACACCTTC; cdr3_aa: CASSPGRGPLYGYTF
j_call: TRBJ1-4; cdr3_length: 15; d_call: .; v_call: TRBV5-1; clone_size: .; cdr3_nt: TGCGCCAGCAGCTTGACGCAGAGGACTAATGAAAAACTGTTTTTT; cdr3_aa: CASSLTQRTNEKLFF